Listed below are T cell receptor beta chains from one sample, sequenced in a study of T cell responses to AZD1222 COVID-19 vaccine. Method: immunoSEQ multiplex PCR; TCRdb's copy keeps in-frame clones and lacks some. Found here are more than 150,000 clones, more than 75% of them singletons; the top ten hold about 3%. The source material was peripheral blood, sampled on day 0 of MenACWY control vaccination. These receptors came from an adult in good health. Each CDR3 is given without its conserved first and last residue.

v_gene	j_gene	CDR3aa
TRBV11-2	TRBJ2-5	ASSLGAARETQY
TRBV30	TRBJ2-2	AWSIQTGTGELF
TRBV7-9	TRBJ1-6	ASSLTGTDSPLH
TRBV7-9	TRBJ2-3	ASPASTTSVVADTQY
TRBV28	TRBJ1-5	ASTLQGNQPQH
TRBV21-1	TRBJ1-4	AGTGNEKLF
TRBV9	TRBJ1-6	ASSPTATGIGSPLH
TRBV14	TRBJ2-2	ASTGTGGENTGELF
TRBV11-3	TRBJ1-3	ASKTHRKPTIY
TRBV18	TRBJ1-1	ASSRDNTEAF
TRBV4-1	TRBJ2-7	ASSQEGQFNYEQY
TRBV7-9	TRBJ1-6	ASNPLLSPLH
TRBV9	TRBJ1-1	ASSVDFWGTEAF
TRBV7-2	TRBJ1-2	ASSSTGSPYGYT
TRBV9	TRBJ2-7	ASSVRADSYEQY
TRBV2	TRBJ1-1	ASPSKTEAF
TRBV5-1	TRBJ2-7	ASSTGQGYEQY
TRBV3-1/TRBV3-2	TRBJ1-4	ASSQPGEGKKLF
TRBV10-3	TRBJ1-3	AISETWTLTSGNTIY
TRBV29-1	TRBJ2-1	SVESTYNEQF
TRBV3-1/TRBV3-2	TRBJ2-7	ASSQDGDRDEQY
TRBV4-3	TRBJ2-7	ASSLTGREQY
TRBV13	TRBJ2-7	ASEEGTSGIEQY
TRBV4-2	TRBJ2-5	ASSLGLAEETQY
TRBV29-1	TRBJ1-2	SVDLTGYYGYT
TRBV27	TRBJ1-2	ASSLAGQGAYGYT
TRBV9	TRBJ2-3	ASSGSRPGLAGGPGTQY
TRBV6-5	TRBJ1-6	ASSSGQGDYNSPLH
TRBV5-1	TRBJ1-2	ASRPDGTDGYT
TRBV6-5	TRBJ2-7	ASSSGSYEQY
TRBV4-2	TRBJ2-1	ASSQEDGGAGYYNEQF
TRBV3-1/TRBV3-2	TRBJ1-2	ASSQRRAGTNGYT